This T cell receptor (beta chain) was recovered during a study of blood T cell repertoires in COVID-19. Trimming removed 6 bases at V and 6 bases at J, with 13 bases between. The germline V gene encodes CDR1 SNHLY and CDR2 FYNNEI. The CDR3 runs 13 residues. Study processing details: Amplified reference gene primers provided the basis for estimating nucleated cell counts. This table comes from immunoSEQ multiplex PCR, and its TCRdb copy is limited to in-frame clones, with some not included. Clone size and V and J calls were adopted from that table, with D and trimming inferred from the DNA. The sample includes some 200,000 clones, more than 75% seen only once; the top ten take around 5.7%.

The sequence derives from a man older than 75 with acute or convalescent COVID-19. The sample taken for sequencing was peripheral blood. This chain joins TRBV2 and TRBJ2-3, with D possibly matching TRBD2 (6 bases). CDR3 nucleotide sequence: TGTGCCAGCAGGGAGGGCACTCCGGATACGCAGTATTTT. Amino acids: CASREGTPDTQYF. The entire variable domain, with the rest obtained from reference TRBV2 and TRBJ2-3, is as follows: EPEVTQTPSHQVTQMGQEVILRCVPISNHLYFYWYRQILGQKVEFLVSFYNNEISEKSEIFDDQFSVERPDGSNFTLKIRSTKLEDSAMYFCASREGTPDTQYFGPGTRLTVL.